Below, 17 T cell receptor beta chains from the same sample are listed, as sequenced in a study of blood T cell repertoires in COVID-19. The assay was immunoSEQ multiplex PCR, and TCRdb's table has in-frame clones only and misses some. This repertoire shows approximately 150,000 clones, approximately 82% found once; its top ten account for 10% to 13%. Sequenced sample: peripheral blood. Source of these receptors: a man in his fifties or sixties with active or convalescent COVID-19.

The gene calls are TRBV7-2 and TRBJ2-2; a possible D gene is TRBD2 (6 bases). V lost 1 base, J lost 5 bases, and 11 bases lay in between. The germline V gene has CDR1 SGHTA and CDR2 FQGNSA. This CDR3 is 15 amino acids long. The CDR3 DNA follows: TGTGCCAGCAGCTTAGAGAGTCGGGGGACCGGGGAGCTGTTTTTT. It codes for CASSLESRGTGELFF. The full variable domain, rest sourced from reference TRBV7-2 and TRBJ2-2, is GAGVSQSPSNKVTEKGKDVELRCDPISGHTALYWYRQSLGQGLEFLIYFQGNSAPDKSGLPSDRFSAERTGGSVSTLTIQRTQQEDSAVYLCASSLESRGTGELFFGEGSRLTVL.

The chain uses TRBV15 and TRBJ2-4; 8 bases line up with TRBD1. The CDR3 has 15 amino acids. The V gene end was trimmed by 1 base and the J gene end by 5 bases; junction bases not matched to a gene: 4. The germline gives CDR1 LNHNV, CDR2 YYDKDF (reference sequence). The CDR3 reads CATSRASTGENIQYF. The CDR3 DNA is TGTGCCACCAGCAGAGCATCGACAGGGGAAAACATTCAGTACTTC.

This chain uses TRBV9 with TRBJ1-1, with D possibly matching TRBD1 (6 bases). Germline V gene lookup returns CDR1 SGDLS and CDR2 YYNGEE. V gave up 0 bases and J gave up 4 bases, with 10 bases separating them. This CDR3 is 14 amino acids long. The CDR3 loop reads CASSVVGGLTEAFF. Written as DNA, the CDR3 is TGTGCCAGCAGCGTAGTGGGGGGGCTCACTGAAGCTTTCTTT. The whole variable domain, filled in from reference TRBV9 and TRBJ1-1, reads DSGVTQTPKHLITATGQRVTLRCSPRSGDLSVYWYQQSLDQGLQFLIQYYNGEERAKGNILERFSAQQFPDLHSELNLSSLELGDSALYFCASSVVGGLTEAFFGQGTRLTVV.

In DNA, the CDR3 is TGTGCCACCAGCAGAGACCTTACGCAGTATTTT. Its protein product is CATSRDLTQYF. The chain joins TRBV15 to TRBJ2-3; D gene uncertain. V lost 0 bases and J lost 8, with 3 bases in between. Germline values: CDR1 LNHNV, CDR2 YYDKDF (reference sequence). This CDR3 is built from 11 residues. The full variable domain, with the rest looked up from reference TRBV15 and TRBJ2-3, is DAMVIQNPRYQVTQFGKPVTLSCSQTLNHNVMYWYQQKSSQAPKLLFHYYDKDFNNEADTPDNFQSRRPNTSFCFLDIRSPGLGDTAMYLCATSRDLTQYFGPGTRLTVL.

The chain carries TRBV24-1 and TRBJ2-5, with 8 bases aligning to TRBD1. The J segment lost 2 bases and the V segment lost 4 bases, leaving 8 bases of the junction unmatched. The CDR3 runs to 16 residues. Germline V gene sequence: CDR1 KGHDR, CDR2 SFDVKD. The DNA for the CDR3 is TGTGCCACCAGTGACTCAGGACAGGGCCTACAAGAGACCCAGTACTTC. Residues: CATSDSGQGLQETQYF.

The chain links TRBV10-2 to TRBJ1-1; TRBD1 matches at 7 bases. J was trimmed by 7 bases and V by 5 bases; bases with no gene match: 7. This CDR3 spans 13 amino acids. The germline V gene encodes CDR1 WSHSY and CDR2 SAAADI. The CDR3 protein is CASSFRGAGEAFF. The CDR3 nucleotides read TGCGCCAGCAGTTTCAGGGGGGCGGGTGAAGCTTTCTTT.

The rearrangement uses TRBV11-3 and TRBJ2-7; D remains ambiguous. Germline loops: CDR1 SGHNT, CDR2 YENEEA. The ends were cut back, 0 bases at V and 3 bases at J, with 3 bases in the middle. The CDR3 has 12 amino acids. The CDR3 here is CASSLDRYEQYF. The CDR3 bases are TGTGCCAGCAGCTTAGACCGCTACGAGCAGTACTTC.

The chain couples TRBV28 to TRBJ1-2; D is ambiguous. The length of the CDR3 is 15 residues. Trimming cost V 2 bases and J 1 base, with 11 bases left between them. Per the germline V gene, CDR1 is MDHEN and CDR2 is SYDVKM. The CDR3 DNA sequence: TGTGCCAGCAGTTTACCCTTCGGGGTTAACTATGGCTACACCTTC. Protein product: CASSLPFGVNYGYTF.

This clone was observed a few times. V gene TRBV18 combines with J gene TRBJ1-1, with 7 positions matching TRBD1. The CDR3 extends over 15 amino acids. V was clipped by 4 bases and J by 4 bases; unmatched bases: 9. The germline V gene has CDR1 KGHSH and CDR2 LQKENI. CDR3 region: CASSQSTGRITEAFF. CDR3 bases: TGTGCCAGCTCACAGTCGACAGGGCGGATCACTGAAGCTTTCTTT.

The chain couples TRBV6-2 or TRBV6-3 to TRBJ1-4; D is uncertain. This CDR3 is built from 14 residues. The V end was cut by 6 bases, the J end by 0 bases, with 8 bases between. Germline V CDR1 and CDR2: MNHEY, SVGEGT. For the CDR3, the DNA is TGTGCCAGCAGCAAATCTTCAACTAATGAAAAACTGTTTTTT. Encoded protein: CASSKSSTNEKLFF.

In this sample, this clone turned up once. The chain joins TRBV6-5 to TRBJ2-5; 7 bases match TRBD1. The CDR3 consists of 13 residues. Germline lookup yields CDR1 MNHEY and CDR2 SVGAGI. V was clipped by 10 bases and J by 2 bases; unmatched bases: 7. CDR3 sequence reads: CAINRGFQETQYF. For the CDR3, the DNA is TGTGCCATCAACAGGGGATTTCAAGAGACCCAGTACTTC.

The chain couples TRBV19 to TRBJ1-1, with D unclear. Per germline, CDR1 LNHDA and CDR2 SQIVND (reference sequence). Trimming stripped 4 bases from V and 2 bases from J, with 11 bases between. The CDR3 is 14 residues long. The CDR3 sequence is CASSNSWSNTEAFF. The CDR3 DNA sequence: TGTGCCAGTAGTAATTCTTGGAGTAACACTGAAGCTTTCTTT.

This sequence joins TRBV4-2 and TRBJ1-1; 10 positions match TRBD1. Trimming at V came to 4 bases and at J to 3 bases, leaving 5 bases not matched to a gene. CDR3 length equals 15 residues. The germline gives CDR1 LGHNA, CDR2 YNFKEQ. CDR3 region: CASSPTGTGDTEAFF. CDR3 nucleotides: TGTGCCAGCAGCCCTACCGGGACAGGGGACACTGAAGCTTTCTTT.

The chain recombines TRBV11-2 with TRBJ2-7, with 7 bases aligning to TRBD1. Unmatched junction bases numbered 9, after V lost 4 bases and J lost 6 bases. The CDR3 is made up of 14 amino acids. Germline V gives CDR1 SGHAT, CDR2 FQNNGV. CDR3 DNA: TGTGCCAGCAGCTCCGTATACAGGGGAAGCGAGCAGTACGTC. As protein: CASSSVYRGSEQYV.

V is TRBV27 and J is TRBJ1-1, with 8 bases that match TRBD1. V lost 6 bases, J lost 5 bases, and 11 bases stayed unmatched. From germline, CDR1 is MNHEY and CDR2 SMNVEV (reference sequence). The CDR3 contains 15 residues. In DNA, the CDR3 is TGTGCCAGCAGCCGACCCCAGGGGGCACGGACTGAAGCTTTCTTT. This sequence encodes CASSRPQGARTEAFF.

The chain employs TRBV6-1 and TRBJ2-6, with TRBD1 identical over 7 bases. Germline CDR1 reads MNHNS; CDR2 reads SASEGT. The CDR3 covers 15 residues. Trimming took 3 bases from V and 2 from J; bases not matched to a gene: 1. CDR3 amino acids: CASSDDRAGANVLTF. The DNA for the CDR3 is TGTGCCAGCAGTGACGACAGGGCTGGGGCCAACGTCCTGACTTTC.

The chain is built from TRBV19 and TRBJ1-2; TRBD1 is a possible D gene (6 bases). There are 13 residues in the CDR3. CDR1 LNHDA and CDR2 SQIVND come from the germline V gene (reference sequence). Trimming removed 4 bases at V and 7 bases at J, with 13 bases between. CDR3 loop: CASSNTGKGGYTF. The CDR3 DNA follows: TGTGCCAGTAGTAATACAGGGAAAGGTGGCTACACCTTC.